The 27 T cell receptor beta chains given below trace back to one sample, sequenced in a study of blood T cell repertoires in COVID-19. Method: immunoSEQ multiplex PCR; TCRdb's copy keeps in-frame clones and lacks some. The sample includes nearly 200,000 clones, around nine tenths of them seen just once. Sequenced: peripheral blood. Receptors originate from a woman aged 40 to 50 who had recovered from COVID-19.

The chain employs TRBV27 and TRBJ1-1; a possible D gene is TRBD1 (5 bases). The germline gives CDR1 MNHEY, CDR2 SMNVEV (reference sequence). CDR3 size: 15 residues. V lost 3 bases to trimming and J lost 10 bases, with 21 bases between them. The CDR3: CASSLTYRRMGSAFF. The CDR3 nucleotides are TGTGCCAGCAGTTTGACCTACAGGCGGATGGGATCAGCTTTCTTT.

This chain uses TRBV18 with TRBJ2-4; a weak D match, TRBD2 (5 bases). This CDR3 spans 12 amino acids. Looked up from germline, CDR1 is KGHSH and CDR2 is LQKENI. V shed 2 bases and J shed 13 bases, with 12 bases lying between them. CDR3 nucleotide sequence: TGTGCCAGCTCACCAGGAGACTATCACCAGTACTTC. Translation: CASSPGDYHQYF. The entire variable domain, with the rest obtained from reference TRBV18 and TRBJ2-4, is as follows: NAGVMQNPRHLVRRRGQEARLRCSPMKGHSHVYWYRQLPEEGLKFMVYLQKENIIDESGMPKERFSAEFPKEGPSILRIQQVVRGDSAAYFCASSPGDYHQYFGAGTRLSVL.

J is TRBJ2-7 and V is TRBV2; TRBD2 matches at 7 bases. This CDR3 is built from 14 residues. Germline CDR1 reads SNHLY; CDR2 reads FYNNEI. V lost 6 bases and J lost 7; bases outside the gene matches: 12. CDR3 loop: CASSEEAGVEEQYF. Here the CDR3 DNA reads TGTGCCAGCAGCGAGGAGGCGGGGGTGGAGGAGCAGTACTTC.

J is TRBJ2-1 and V is TRBV9; 9 bases are shared with TRBD2. V was clipped by 2 bases and J by 9 bases; unmatched bases: 12. Germline V lookup: CDR1 SGDLS, CDR2 YYNGEE. The CDR3 covers 16 residues. CDR3 loop: CASSVYSGREGGEQFF. The CDR3 nucleotides read TGTGCCAGCAGCGTGTATAGCGGGAGAGAAGGAGGTGAGCAGTTCTTC.

The V call is TRBV7-2, the J call TRBJ2-3; a possible D gene is TRBD2 (6 bases). V lost 1 base and J 4 bases, leaving 15 bases between the germline ends. The CDR3 loop spans 16 amino acids. Germline assignment: CDR1 SGHTA and CDR2 FQGNSA. This CDR3 reads CASSLGRVGGADTQYF. For the CDR3, the DNA is TGTGCCAGCAGCTTAGGTAGAGTGGGGGGTGCAGATACGCAGTATTTT.

The chain carries TRBV11-2 and TRBJ1-5, with D unresolved. The V end lost 1 base, the J end lost 4 bases, and 17 bases lay between the germline ends. CDR3 length: 17 residues. Germline V gene sequence: CDR1 SGHAT, CDR2 FQNNGV. CDR3 sequence reads: CASSLGGAGYRNQPQHF. CDR3 nucleotides: TGTGCCAGCAGCTTAGGCGGAGCGGGGTATCGGAATCAGCCCCAGCATTTT. The full variable domain, with the rest looked up from reference TRBV11-2 and TRBJ1-5, is EAGVAQSPRYKIIEKRQSVAFWCNPISGHATLYWYQQILGQGPKLLIQFQNNGVVDDSQLPKDRFSAERLKGVDSTLKIQPAKLEDSAVYLCASSLGGAGYRNQPQHFGDGTRLSIL.

The CDR3 spells CASSLDHWGAGYTF. The CDR3 DNA follows: TGTGCCAGCAGCTTAGATCATTGGGGAGCGGGCTACACCTTC. This chain links TRBV11-3 with TRBJ1-2; D call uncertain. This CDR3 contains 14 residues. V shed 0 bases and J shed 8 bases, with 13 bases lying between them. CDR1 and CDR2 from the germline V gene are SGHNT and YENEEA.

V gene TRBV27 combines with J gene TRBJ2-1, with D maybe TRBD2 (6 bases). V dropped 4 bases and J dropped 8 bases, with 15 bases sitting between them. CDR1 is MNHEY, CDR2 SMNVEV, per germline (reference sequence). The CDR3 sequence is 14 residues long. The DNA for the CDR3 is TGTGCCAGCAGTTGGGGCGGGACTGGGGATGAGCAGTTCTTC. Translated, it gives CASSWGGTGDEQFF.

This sequence joins TRBV30 and TRBJ1-2; D uncertain. This CDR3 has 13 amino acids. Germline values: CDR1 GTSNPN, CDR2 SVGIG (reference sequence). Trimming took 0 bases from V and 5 from J, leaving 10 bases between them. Written as DNA, the CDR3 is TGTGCCTGGAGTGTACTAACGGCTTATGGCTACACCTTC. Encoded protein: CAWSVLTAYGYTF.

The chain recombines TRBV19 with TRBJ1-1; D not certain. From germline, CDR1 is LNHDA and CDR2 SQIVND (reference sequence). The CDR3 runs 13 residues. Trimming shortened V by 5 bases and J by 0 bases, and 7 bases separated the two germline ends. As DNA, the CDR3 is TGTGCCAGTAGTTCCCAGATGAACACTGAAGCTTTCTTT. Its translation is CASSSQMNTEAFF.

The J gene is TRBJ2-6, the V gene TRBV19, with TRBD1 matching 10 bases. CDR1 and CDR2 (germline): LNHDA, SQIVND (reference sequence). V shed 4 bases and J 3 bases; nucleotides not matched to a gene: 3. This CDR3 is 16 amino acids long. The CDR3 DNA reads TGTGCCAGTAGTAAGACAGGGGGCGGTGGGGCCAACGTCCTGACTTTC. Amino acid sequence: CASSKTGGGGANVLTF.

The chain links TRBV6-5 to TRBJ2-7; 7 bases match TRBD1. From germline, CDR1 is MNHEY and CDR2 SVGAGI. V shed 5 bases and J 3 bases; nucleotides not matched to a gene: 7. This CDR3 is 14 amino acids long. The CDR3 DNA reads TGTGCCAGCAGTCCACGGGCAGGGGGCTACGAGCAGTACTTC. It specifies CASSPRAGGYEQYF.

The chain couples TRBV7-6 to TRBJ2-1; 10 bases are shared with TRBD2. The CDR3 extends over 14 amino acids. Unmatched junction bases numbered 4, after V lost 2 bases and J lost 9 bases. Germline-derived CDR1 and CDR2 are SGHVS and FNYEAQ. This chain's CDR3 is CASSLLIAGGEQFF. The CDR3 coding sequence is TGTGCCAGCAGCTTACTGATAGCGGGAGGTGAGCAGTTCTTC.

This chain uses TRBV6-1 with TRBJ1-2; tentative D call: TRBD1 (5 bases). The CDR3 is made up of 15 amino acids. V dropped 0 bases and J dropped 2 bases, with 10 bases sitting between them. The germline CDR1 and CDR2 sequences are MNHNS and SASEGT. Here the CDR3 DNA reads TGTGCCAGCAGTGAAGCCCAGGGATGGAACTATGGCTACACCTTC. Translation gives CASSEAQGWNYGYTF.

A single count supports this clone. This rearrangement joins TRBV11-2 to TRBJ1-1; D is uncertain. Trimming removed 2 bases at V and 1 base at J, with 8 bases between. CDR1 is SGHAT and CDR2 is FQNNGV in the germline V gene. The CDR3 is 14 residues long. CDR3 loop: CASSLIGENTEAFF. CDR3 nucleotides: TGTGCCAGCAGCTTAATTGGAGAGAACACTGAAGCTTTCTTT.

This clone was seen more than once but under ten times. The chain links TRBV30 to TRBJ1-5; D uncertain. Trimming stripped 0 bases from V and 0 bases from J, with 21 bases between. The CDR3 contains 19 residues. The germline V gene has CDR1 GTSNPN and CDR2 SVGIG (reference sequence). The CDR3, as DNA: TGTGCCTGGAGTGTAGGGAGGACCTATACGGTCTATAGCAATCAGCCCCAGCATTTT. This codes for CAWSVGRTYTVYSNQPQHF.

The chain is built from TRBV29-1 and TRBJ1-2; 8 positions agree with TRBD1. V lost 6 bases to trimming and J lost 3 bases; unmatched junction nucleotides: 3. The CDR3 consists of 12 residues. Germline values: CDR1 SQVTM, CDR2 ANQGSEA. The DNA of the CDR3 is TGCAGCGTCGACAGGGGAGACTATGGCTACACCTTC. It yields the protein CSVDRGDYGYTF. Using reference TRBV29-1 and TRBJ1-2 for the parts outside the CDR3, the full variable domain is SAVISQKPSRDICQRGTSLTIQCQVDSQVTMMFWYRQQPGQSLTLIATANQGSEATYESGFVIDKFPISRPNLTFSTLTVSNMSPEDSSIYLCSVDRGDYGYTFGSGTRLTVV.

This clone was seen just once. The J gene is TRBJ2-1, the V gene TRBV3-1 (or the pseudogene TRBV3-2); perhaps TRBD2 as D (6 bases). This CDR3 region has 17 residues. V lost 1 base and J 0 bases, leaving 13 bases between the germline ends. Germline CDR1 LGHDT, CDR2 YNNKEL (reference sequence). The CDR3 nucleotides read TGTGCCAGCAGCCAAGGCCTGACGACTAGCTCCTACAATGAGCAGTTCTTC. Translating gives CASSQGLTTSSYNEQFF.

The chain uses TRBV5-1 and TRBJ2-6, with 7 bases aligning to TRBD1. This CDR3 spans 16 amino acids. Germline CDR1 reads SGHRS; CDR2 reads YFSETQ. V shed 1 base, J shed 2 bases, and the junction held 3 bases outside the gene matches. The CDR3: CASSLLTGAGANVLTF. The CDR3 DNA reads as TGCGCCAGCAGCTTGCTAACAGGGGCTGGGGCCAACGTCCTGACTTTC.

The rearrangement joins TRBV27 to TRBJ2-6, with D uncertain. The germline V gene has CDR1 MNHEY and CDR2 SMNVEV (reference sequence). This CDR3 spans 14 amino acids. Trimming pared 3 bases from V and 4 bases from J, leaving 7 bases between. CDR3: CASSFSSGANVLTF. The CDR3 bases are TGTGCCAGCAGTTTCTCGTCGGGGGCCAACGTCCTGACTTTC.

This chain uses TRBV5-5 with TRBJ1-1; 10 bases agree with TRBD1. The CDR3 covers 16 residues. Germline V gene data show CDR1 as SGHKS and CDR2 as YYEKEE (reference sequence). The V and J ends lost 4 bases and 6 bases, in that order; junction bases with no gene match: 12. The CDR3 sequence: CASSGRQGAISAEAFF. The CDR3 DNA is TGTGCCAGCAGCGGCCGACAGGGGGCTATTAGTGCTGAAGCTTTCTTT.

This chain joins TRBV3-1 (or the pseudogene TRBV3-2) and TRBJ2-1; a possible D gene is TRBD2 (5 bases). Germline CDR1 is LGHDT and CDR2 is YNNKEL (reference sequence). The CDR3 sequence is 14 residues long. Trimming left V 5 bases short and J 8 bases short, with 16 bases between. Written as DNA, the CDR3 is TGTGCCAGCAGCGGTGGACGGGAATTTGATGAGCAGTTCTTC. This gives the protein CASSGGREFDEQFF.

This chain links TRBV30 with TRBJ1-5; 7 nucleotides agree with TRBD1. CDR1 GTSNPN and CDR2 SVGIG come from the germline V gene (reference sequence). V gave up 2 bases and J gave up 2 bases; unmatched junction bases: 6. This CDR3 has 15 residues. The CDR3 is CAWSYTGTGNQPQHF. CDR3 DNA: TGTGCCTGGAGTTATACCGGGACAGGCAATCAGCCCCAGCATTTT.

The table lists this clone with a count of one. J is TRBJ2-3 and V is TRBV9; a possible D gene is TRBD2 (6 bases). Per the germline V gene, CDR1 is SGDLS and CDR2 is YYNGEE. V lost 2 bases to trimming and J lost 0 bases, with 7 bases between them. This CDR3 region has 14 residues. CDR3 loop: CASSVSGSTDTQYF. CDR3 nucleotide sequence: TGTGCCAGCAGCGTTAGCGGTAGCACAGATACGCAGTATTTT.

This clone was seen a single time. The chain carries TRBV4-3 and TRBJ2-7; no clear D gene. CDR1 is LGHNA, CDR2 YSLEER, per germline. Trimming took off 4 bases at V and 2 bases at J, with 12 bases between the two ends. CDR3 size: 14 residues. The CDR3 nucleotides are TGCGCCAGCAGCCCTGGCTTTGGGCCCTACGAGCAGTACTTC. As protein: CASSPGFGPYEQYF.

This chain links TRBV5-1 with TRBJ2-7, with no clear D. The CDR3 runs 13 residues. The ends were cut back, 4 bases at V and 2 bases at J, with 10 bases in the middle. The germline V gene has CDR1 SGHRS and CDR2 YFSETQ. The CDR3 DNA reads as TGCGCCAGCAGCCTGACTCCAACCTACGAGCAGTACTTC. Translating it yields CASSLTPTYEQYF.

The V and J genes are TRBV19 and TRBJ2-3; 10 bases line up with TRBD2. The CDR3 loop spans 12 amino acids. Germline CDR1 and CDR2: LNHDA and SQIVND (reference sequence). V gave up 11 bases and J gave up 5 bases; unmatched junction bases: 4. In DNA, the CDR3 is TGTGCCCGAAGCGGGAGGGGAGATACGCAGTATTTT. Translating it yields CARSGRGDTQYF.